This is a list of T cell receptor beta chains from one sample in a study of shared clonotypes between healthy human individuals. TCRdb's copy holds only in-frame clones and misses some; the assay was immunoSEQ multiplex PCR. This repertoire shows under 600,000 clones, about 96% found once; its top ten account for approximately 0.067%. The sequenced sample consisted of naive CD4+ T cells sorted from blood. The receptors stem from a woman under 40 in good health. The CDR3 runs from the conserved cysteine through the conserved F or W. A D gene is named only where the DNA matches it firmly. Clone size is stated in some rows and not others, as once, few, many or a class when expanded.

size,V,J,D,CDR3,DNA
-,TRBV9,TRBJ2-3,-,CASSEGGETDTQYF,TGTGCCAGCAGTGAAGGGGGTGAAACAGATACGCAGTATTTT
-,TRBV19,TRBJ2-1,-,CASKDSSYNEQFF,TGTGCCAGTAAGGACAGCTCCTACAATGAGCAGTTCTTC
-,TRBV30,TRBJ2-3,TRBD2,CAWSSGLAGATQYF,TGTGCCTGGAGCTCTGGACTAGCGGGAGCTACGCAGTATTTT
-,TRBV4-2,TRBJ1-4,-,CASSQGQPTNEKLFF,TGTGCCAGCAGCCAAGGGCAGCCAACTAATGAAAAACTGTTTTTT
-,TRBV23-1,TRBJ2-5,TRBD1,CASSPGQALETQYF,TGCGCCAGCAGTCCGGGACAGGCCTTAGAGACCCAGTACTTC
-,TRBV27,TRBJ1-2,-,CASSPTPDSLYVDGYTF,TGTGCCAGCAGTCCAACTCCCGACAGCTTGTACGTGGATGGCTACACCTTC
-,TRBV11-2,TRBJ2-7,-,CASSSLTGQGSYEQYF,TGTGCCAGCAGCTCCCTGACAGGCCAAGGCTCCTACGAGCAGTACTTC
-,TRBV27,TRBJ2-3,-,CASSIRARADTQYF,TGTGCCAGCAGTATTCGGGCCCGAGCAGATACGCAGTATTTT
-,TRBV18,TRBJ1-2,-,CASSPGHQIYGYTF,TGTGCCAGCTCCCCCGGACACCAAATCTATGGCTACACCTTC
-,TRBV12-5,TRBJ2-3,TRBD2,CASGLNSGISDTQYF,TGTGCTAGTGGTTTGAATAGCGGGATCTCAGATACGCAGTATTTT
-,TRBV11-2,TRBJ2-3,-,CASSLDRRTPPTDTQYF,TGTGCCAGCAGCTTAGACCGCCGGACCCCTCCCACAGATACGCAGTATTTT
-,TRBV7-8,TRBJ2-2,TRBD2,CASSLARWASGTARNTGELFF,TGTGCCAGCAGCTTAGCTCGCTGGGCTAGCGGTACCGCCCGTAACACCGGGGAGCTGTTTTTT
-,TRBV5-1,TRBJ1-5,-,CASSADSPNQPQHF,TGCGCCAGCAGCGCGGACAGCCCCAATCAGCCCCAGCATTTT
-,TRBV29-1,TRBJ1-6,-,CSARFQPDSPLHF,TGCAGCGCGCGATTCCAGCCCGATTCACCCCTCCACTTT
once,TRBV7-2,TRBJ1-2,TRBD1,CASSPSRLTGRYGYTF,TGTGCCAGCAGCCCCTCCAGGTTGACAGGGAGGTATGGCTACACCTTC
-,TRBV28,TRBJ2-7,-,CASSLGQGLYEQYF,TGTGCCAGCAGTTTAGGCCAGGGGCTATACGAGCAGTACTTC
few,TRBV9,TRBJ2-7,TRBD2,CASSVVVAGGKQYF,TGTGCCAGCAGCGTAGTGGTAGCGGGAGGCAAGCAGTACTTC
-,TRBV7-9,TRBJ2-6,-,CASSLDRYSGANVLTF,TGTGCCAGCAGCTTAGATCGGTACTCTGGGGCCAACGTCCTGACTTTC
once,TRBV5-1,TRBJ2-7,-,CASSARTEGAEQYF,TGCGCCAGCAGCGCTCGGACAGAGGGCGCCGAGCAGTACTTC
-,TRBV6-5,TRBJ1-4,TRBD1,CASSTGTGNEKLFF,TGTGCCAGCAGTACGGGGACAGGGAATGAAAAACTGTTTTTT
-,TRBV18,TRBJ2-3,TRBD2,CASSPLRTSGTDTQYF,TGTGCCAGCTCACCACTAAGGACTAGCGGAACAGATACGCAGTATTTT
once,TRBV9,TRBJ2-4,TRBD2,CASSERTGGVQYF,TGTGCCAGCAGCGAGAGGACGGGAGGCGTTCAGTACTTC
-,TRBV6-5,TRBJ1-4,-,CASSYEAVVGEKLFF,TGTGCCAGCAGTTACGAGGCGGTGGTGGGCGAAAAACTGTTTTTT
-,TRBV4-1,TRBJ2-7,-,CASSQALARSSYEQYF,TGCGCCAGCAGCCAAGCTTTGGCAAGGAGCTCCTACGAGCAGTACTTC
-,TRBV6-1,TRBJ2-5,-,CASSVVGSEETQYF,TGTGCCAGCAGTGTAGTAGGAAGTGAAGAGACCCAGTACTTC
-,TRBV27,TRBJ2-5,TRBD1,CASSSSGQGAGETQYF,TGTGCCAGCAGTTCCTCGGGACAGGGGGCCGGAGAGACCCAGTACTTC
-,TRBV5-1,TRBJ2-7,-,CASSLVSAYEQYF,TGCGCCAGCAGCTTGGTTTCCGCCTACGAGCAGTACTTC
-,TRBV19,TRBJ1-4,-,CASSIRGLVATNEKLFF,TGTGCCAGTAGTATACGGGGACTAGTTGCAACTAATGAAAAACTGTTTTTT
-,TRBV5-1,TRBJ1-2,-,CASSEQTRRANYGYTF,TGCGCCAGCAGCGAACAGACAAGGCGAGCTAACTATGGCTACACCTTC
-,TRBV5-4,TRBJ1-3,-,CASSIGAPGRNTIYF,TGTGCCAGCAGCATCGGAGCTCCCGGGAGAAACACCATATATTTT
once,TRBV18,TRBJ2-2,TRBD1,CASSEGTGANTGELFF,TGTGCCAGCTCGGAAGGGACAGGTGCGAACACCGGGGAGCTGTTTTTT
-,TRBV27,TRBJ1-5,-,CASSFNRDQPQHF,TGTGCCAGCAGTTTTAACAGGGATCAGCCCCAGCATTTT
-,TRBV28,TRBJ1-4,-,CASSLVTTNEKLFF,TGTGCCAGCAGTTTGGTGACAACTAATGAAAAACTGTTTTTT
-,TRBV7-8,TRBJ1-1,-,CASSLAVSGLNTEAFF,TGTGCCAGCAGCTTAGCTGTTTCGGGTTTGAACACTGAAGCTTTCTTT
-,TRBV5-1,TRBJ2-7,-,CASSLSTDLTYEQYF,TGCGCCAGCAGCTTGTCCACGGACCTCACCTACGAGCAGTACTTC
-,TRBV9,TRBJ2-1,-,CASSVGGEQFF,TGTGCCAGCAGCGTCGGGGGTGAGCAGTTCTTC
-,TRBV11-2,TRBJ1-1,-,CASSFSGTGVGAFF,TGTGCCAGCAGCTTTTCAGGGACCGGAGTTGGGGCTTTCTTT
-,TRBV28,TRBJ2-1,-,CASSFYKASYNEQFF,TGTGCCAGCAGTTTCTACAAGGCATCCTACAATGAGCAGTTCTTC
-,TRBV27,TRBJ2-3,TRBD2,CASSTWTSGRLTDTQYF,TGTGCCAGCAGTACCTGGACTAGCGGGAGACTCACAGATACGCAGTATTTT
-,TRBV19,TRBJ1-2,-,CASSIDLGRPSSGYTF,TGTGCCAGTAGTATAGATCTTGGCCGGCCGTCAAGTGGCTACACCTTC
-,TRBV7-9,TRBJ2-1,TRBD2,CASSLAFAGLADEQFF,TGTGCCAGCAGCTTAGCGTTCGCTGGACTAGCGGACGAGCAGTTCTTC
-,TRBV6-1,TRBJ2-7,-,CASSEASGPPYEQYF,TGTGCCAGCAGTGAAGCTTCGGGGCCCCCCTACGAGCAGTACTTC
-,TRBV7-3,TRBJ2-1,TRBD1,CASSLGQGTYNEQFF,TGTGCCAGCAGCTTAGGACAGGGCACCTACAATGAGCAGTTCTTC
few,TRBV18,TRBJ2-7,-,CASSPPTRGSYEQYF,TGTGCCAGCTCACCACCTACTAGGGGCTCCTACGAGCAGTACTTC
-,TRBV9,TRBJ1-2,TRBD1,CASRGQGHTFPNYGYTF,TGTGCCAGCCGAGGACAGGGACATACCTTCCCTAACTATGGCTACACCTTC
-,TRBV10-3,TRBJ1-5,-,CASRGGDQPQHF,TGTGCCTCAAGGGGGGGAGATCAGCCCCAGCATTTT
once,TRBV5-4,TRBJ2-6,-,CASQLSSGANVLTF,TGTGCCAGCCAACTGAGCTCTGGGGCCAACGTCCTGACTTTC
-,TRBV7-8,TRBJ1-3,TRBD1,CASSPRGTGGNTIYF,TGTGCCAGCAGCCCTCGAGGGACAGGGGGAAACACCATATATTTT